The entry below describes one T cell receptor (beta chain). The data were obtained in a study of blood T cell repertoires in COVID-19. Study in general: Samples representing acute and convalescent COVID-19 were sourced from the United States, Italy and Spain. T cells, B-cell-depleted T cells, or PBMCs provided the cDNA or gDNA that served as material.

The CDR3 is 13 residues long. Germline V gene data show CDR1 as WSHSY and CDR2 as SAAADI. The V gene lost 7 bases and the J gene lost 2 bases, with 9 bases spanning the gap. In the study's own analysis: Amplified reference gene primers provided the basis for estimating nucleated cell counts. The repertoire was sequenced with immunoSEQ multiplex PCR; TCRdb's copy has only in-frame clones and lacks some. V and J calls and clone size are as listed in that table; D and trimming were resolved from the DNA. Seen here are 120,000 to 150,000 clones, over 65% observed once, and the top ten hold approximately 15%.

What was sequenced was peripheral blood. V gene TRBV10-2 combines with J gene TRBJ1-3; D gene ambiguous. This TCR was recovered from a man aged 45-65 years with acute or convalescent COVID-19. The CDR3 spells CASTPVAGNTIYF. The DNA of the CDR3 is TGCGCCAGCACTCCGGTGGCTGGAAACACCATATATTTT.